The source of this T cell receptor (beta chain) is a study of blood T cell repertoires in COVID-19. In the study overall: T cells, B-cell-depleted T cells, or PBMCs provided the cDNA or gDNA that served as material.

This clone was found a few times. Trimming at V came to 8 bases and at J to 4 bases, leaving 16 bases not matched to a gene. This CDR3 is 17 amino acids long. The V gene's germline CDR1 is GTSNPN and CDR2 SVGIG (reference sequence). Sequencing was performed with immunoSEQ multiplex PCR; in TCRdb, only in-frame clones are kept and a portion is missing. The data show about 94,000 clones, about nine tenths seen once. This chain joins TRBV30 and TRBJ2-6, with 8 bases aligning to TRBD1. This receptor was taken from a woman aged 80 or over with acute or convalescent COVID-19. Sequencing was carried out using peripheral blood. This chain's CDR3 is CARQRRTGSSGANVLTF. Here the CDR3 DNA reads TGTGCCCGACAGAGGAGGACAGGGAGCTCCGGGGCCAACGTCCTGACTTTC.